This T cell receptor beta chain originates from a study of OX40 agonist ivuxolimab in advanced cancers. In the study overall: The mean age was about 57 years, ranging from 23 to 79, with around four fifths of participants male. General study findings and limits: At 0.1 to 3.0 mg/kg, CD4+ and CD8+ blood T cells expanded clonally by week 6. Compared with others, partial responders at 0.1-3.0 mg/kg displayed clonal expansion among the lowest.

Only in-frame clones appear in the TCRdb table, and some are missing; sequencing was by immunoSEQ multiplex PCR. The sample lists about 24,000 clones, 84% occurring once. V lost 7 bases, J lost 2 bases, and 7 bases stayed unmatched. This CDR3 has 14 amino acids. Germline loops: CDR1 SGHKS, CDR2 YYEKEE (reference sequence). This clone was counted once. The target antigen is unknown. The TCR sequence derives from an adult with an advanced solid tumor such as melanoma, head and neck, liver or kidney cancer. This rearrangement joins TRBV5-5 to TRBJ2-3; TRBD1 aligns across 7 bases. The source material was CD4+ or CD8+ T cells sorted from blood, sampled in a trial of the OX40 agonist ivuxolimab. Written as DNA, the CDR3 is TGTGCCAGCCACAGGGGACAAAACACAGATACGCAGTATTTT. Translation: CASHRGQNTDTQYF.